This TCR beta chain was profiled in a study of shared clonotypes between healthy human individuals. Some clones are missing from TCRdb's copy, which holds only in-frame ones; the method was immunoSEQ multiplex PCR. The sample includes hundreds of thousands of clones, approximately 95% of them seen just once. The CDR3 has 14 amino acids. The germline CDR1 and CDR2 sequences are SGDLS and YYNGEE. The V and J ends lost 5 bases and 5 bases respectively, with 11 bases between them. Positive CCR7 selection of CD45RO-negative cells yielded the naive CD8 cells, and terminally differentiated effector memory CD45RA+ cells were excluded.

This rearrangement joins TRBV9 to TRBJ1-6; D not certain. The specimen was naive CD8+ T cells sorted from blood. This TCR was sampled from a woman aged 30 to 39 in good health. In nucleotides, the CDR3 is TGTGCCAGCAGGAAGGGTCTTGATAATTCACCCCTCCACTTT. As protein: CASRKGLDNSPLHF.